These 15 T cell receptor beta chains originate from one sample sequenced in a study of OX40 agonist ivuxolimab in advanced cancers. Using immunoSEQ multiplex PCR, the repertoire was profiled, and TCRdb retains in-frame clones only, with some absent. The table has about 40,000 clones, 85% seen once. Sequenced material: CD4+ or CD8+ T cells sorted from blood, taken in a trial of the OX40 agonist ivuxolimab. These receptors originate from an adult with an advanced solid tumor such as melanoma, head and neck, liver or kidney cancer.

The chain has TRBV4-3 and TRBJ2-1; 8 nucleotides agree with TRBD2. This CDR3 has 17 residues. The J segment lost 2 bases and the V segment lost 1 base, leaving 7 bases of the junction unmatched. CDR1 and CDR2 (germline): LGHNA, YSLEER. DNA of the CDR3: TGCGCCAGCAGCCAAGGGAGGCGGGGGGCACCCTACAATGAGCAGTTCTTC. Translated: CASSQGRRGAPYNEQFF.

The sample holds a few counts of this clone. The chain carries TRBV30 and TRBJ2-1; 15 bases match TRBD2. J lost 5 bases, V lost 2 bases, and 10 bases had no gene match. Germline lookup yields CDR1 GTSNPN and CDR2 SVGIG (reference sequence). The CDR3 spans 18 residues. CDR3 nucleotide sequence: TGTGCCTGGAGTAACGCCGGGACTAGCGGGAGGCGAGACAATGAGCAGTTCTTC. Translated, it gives CAWSNAGTSGRRDNEQFF.

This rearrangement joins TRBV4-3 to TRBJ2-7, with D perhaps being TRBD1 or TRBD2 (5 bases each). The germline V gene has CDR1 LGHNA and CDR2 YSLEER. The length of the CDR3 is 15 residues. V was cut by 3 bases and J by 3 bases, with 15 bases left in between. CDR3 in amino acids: CASSQVLGENYEQYF. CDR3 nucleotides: TGCGCCAGCAGCCAGGTTTTGGGGGAAAACTACGAGCAGTACTTC.

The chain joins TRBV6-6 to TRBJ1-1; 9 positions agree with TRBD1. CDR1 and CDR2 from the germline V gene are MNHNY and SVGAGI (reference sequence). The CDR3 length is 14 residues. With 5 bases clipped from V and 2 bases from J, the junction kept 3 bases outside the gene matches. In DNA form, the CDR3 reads TGTGCCAGCAGTCGGACAGGGGTCAACACTGAAGCTTTCTTT. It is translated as CASSRTGVNTEAFF.

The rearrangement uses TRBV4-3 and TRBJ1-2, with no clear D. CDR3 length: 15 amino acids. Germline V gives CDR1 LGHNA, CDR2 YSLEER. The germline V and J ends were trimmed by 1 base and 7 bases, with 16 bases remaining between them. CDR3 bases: TGCGCCAGCAGCCAAGGCCATCCCCCCGGGGTTGGCTACACCTTC. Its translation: CASSQGHPPGVGYTF.

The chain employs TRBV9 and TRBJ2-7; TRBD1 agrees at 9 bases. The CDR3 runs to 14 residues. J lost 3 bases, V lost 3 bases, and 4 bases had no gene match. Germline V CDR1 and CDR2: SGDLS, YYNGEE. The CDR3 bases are TGTGCCAGCAGCGCAGGGACAGGGAACTACGAGCAGTACTTC. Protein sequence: CASSAGTGNYEQYF.

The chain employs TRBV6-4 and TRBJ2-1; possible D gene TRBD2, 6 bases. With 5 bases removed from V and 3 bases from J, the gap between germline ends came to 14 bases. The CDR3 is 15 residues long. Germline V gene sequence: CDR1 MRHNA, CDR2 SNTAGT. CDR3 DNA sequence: TGTGCCAGCAGTCGATTAGCGGTGGGCTACAATGAGCAGTTCTTC. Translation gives CASSRLAVGYNEQFF.

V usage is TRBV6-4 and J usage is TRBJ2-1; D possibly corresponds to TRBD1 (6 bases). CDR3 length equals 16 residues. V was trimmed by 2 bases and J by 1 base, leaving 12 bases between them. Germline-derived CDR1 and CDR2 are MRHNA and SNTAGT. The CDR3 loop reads CASSDVAGTSYNEQFF. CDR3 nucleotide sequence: TGTGCCAGCAGTGACGTCGCAGGGACATCCTACAATGAGCAGTTCTTC.

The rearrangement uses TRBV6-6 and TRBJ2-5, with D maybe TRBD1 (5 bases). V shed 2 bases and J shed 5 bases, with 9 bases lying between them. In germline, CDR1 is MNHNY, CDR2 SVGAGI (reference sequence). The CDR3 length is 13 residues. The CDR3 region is CASSYSPGETQYF. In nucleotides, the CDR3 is TGTGCCAGCAGTTACAGCCCAGGGGAGACCCAGTACTTC.

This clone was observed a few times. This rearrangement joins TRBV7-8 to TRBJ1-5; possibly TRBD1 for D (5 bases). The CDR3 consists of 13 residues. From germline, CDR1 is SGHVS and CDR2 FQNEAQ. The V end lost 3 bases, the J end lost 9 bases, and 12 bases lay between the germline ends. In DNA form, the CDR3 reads TGTGCCAGCAGCTTCCAGGGCCCTAGGCCCCAGCATTTT. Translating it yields CASSFQGPRPQHF.

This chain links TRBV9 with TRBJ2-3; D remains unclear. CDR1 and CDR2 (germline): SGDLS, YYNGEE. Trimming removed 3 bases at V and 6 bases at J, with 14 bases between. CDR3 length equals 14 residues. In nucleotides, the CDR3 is TGTGCCAGCAGCGCCGACGGGTTCAAGGATACGCAGTATTTT. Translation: CASSADGFKDTQYF.

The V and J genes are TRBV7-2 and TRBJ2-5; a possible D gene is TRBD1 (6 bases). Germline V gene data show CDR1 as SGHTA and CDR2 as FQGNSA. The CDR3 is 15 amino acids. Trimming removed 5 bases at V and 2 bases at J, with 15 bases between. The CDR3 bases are TGTGCCAGCAGCCGGGACATAAGCTATCAAGAGACCCAGTACTTC. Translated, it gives CASSRDISYQETQYF.

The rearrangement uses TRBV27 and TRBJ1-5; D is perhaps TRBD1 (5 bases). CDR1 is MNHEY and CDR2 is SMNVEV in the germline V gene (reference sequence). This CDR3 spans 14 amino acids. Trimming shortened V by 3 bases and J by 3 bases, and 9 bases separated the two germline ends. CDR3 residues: CASSFGGVNQPQHF. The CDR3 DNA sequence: TGTGCCAGCAGTTTTGGGGGGGTCAATCAGCCCCAGCATTTT.

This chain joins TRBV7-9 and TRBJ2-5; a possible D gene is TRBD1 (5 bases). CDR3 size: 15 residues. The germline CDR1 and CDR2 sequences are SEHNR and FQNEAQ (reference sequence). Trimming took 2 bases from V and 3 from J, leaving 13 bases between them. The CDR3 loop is CASSLTQGSKETQYF. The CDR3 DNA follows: TGTGCCAGCAGCTTAACCCAGGGAAGCAAAGAGACCCAGTACTTC.

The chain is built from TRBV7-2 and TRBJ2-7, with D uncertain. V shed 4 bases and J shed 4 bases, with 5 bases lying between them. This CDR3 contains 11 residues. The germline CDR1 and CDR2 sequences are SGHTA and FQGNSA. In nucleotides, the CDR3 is TGTGCCAGCAGCTCAATTTACGAGCAGTACTTC. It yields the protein CASSSIYEQYF.